This TCR beta chain was sequenced during a study of cytomegalovirus exposure and HLA in healthy donors. Across the whole study: Among 150 million to 200 million T cells, an earlier analysis found 117 million unique TCR beta sequences.

A multiplex PCR was run with 60 Vbeta primers and 13 Jbeta primers. The repertoire was sequenced with immunoSEQ multiplex PCR; TCRdb's copy has only in-frame clones and lacks some. The sample comprises 150,000 to 200,000 clones, approximately 80% of which are singletons, and over 1% rests with the top ten. Regarding the study as a whole: It was reported that TCR beta sequences correctly inferred the HLA-A and HLA-B alleles for most subjects. Indistinguishable V segments, including TRBV6-2 and TRBV6-3, were excluded.

To note about this clone: The antigen remains undetermined.

CDR3 size: 14 residues. The chain employs TRBV21-1 and TRBJ2-7; the table assigns TRBD1, which was not confirmed against the DNA. TRBV21-1 is a pseudogene locus. The sequencing sample was made of PBMCs. The sequence came from a woman between 50 and 59 years old in good health and CMV-seronegative. In nucleotides, the CDR3 is TGTGCCAGCAGCAACCCGGGACAGGTCAACGAGCAGTACTTC. Its translation: CASSNPGQVNEQYF.